These 2 T cell receptor beta chains originate from one sample sequenced in a study of blood T cell repertoires in COVID-19. Only in-frame clones appear in the TCRdb table, and some are missing; sequencing was by immunoSEQ multiplex PCR. The repertoire holds fewer than 250,000 clones, with approximately 90% as singletons. The source material was peripheral blood. Receptor source: a man aged 65 to 85 with acute or convalescent COVID-19.

This chain joins TRBV2 and TRBJ2-5; no clear D gene. Trimming pared 8 bases from V and 1 base from J, leaving 11 bases between. The CDR3 spans 13 residues. Germline CDR1 is SNHLY and CDR2 is FYNNEI. CDR3 sequence: CASGVRVQETQYF. CDR3 in DNA: TGTGCCAGCGGAGTAAGAGTCCAAGAGACCCAGTACTTC.

A single count supports this clone. The rearrangement joins TRBV6-2 or TRBV6-3 to TRBJ2-1; a weak D match, TRBD1 (6 bases). The germline V gene encodes CDR1 MNHEY and CDR2 SVGEGT. The CDR3 totals 18 residues. The germline V and J ends were trimmed by 6 bases and 7 bases, with 28 bases remaining between them. The CDR3 loop is CASSPSIRRGVSVNEQFF. The CDR3 region has the DNA TGTGCCAGCAGCCCCTCTATCCGCAGGGGAGTTTCTGTGAATGAGCAGTTCTTC.